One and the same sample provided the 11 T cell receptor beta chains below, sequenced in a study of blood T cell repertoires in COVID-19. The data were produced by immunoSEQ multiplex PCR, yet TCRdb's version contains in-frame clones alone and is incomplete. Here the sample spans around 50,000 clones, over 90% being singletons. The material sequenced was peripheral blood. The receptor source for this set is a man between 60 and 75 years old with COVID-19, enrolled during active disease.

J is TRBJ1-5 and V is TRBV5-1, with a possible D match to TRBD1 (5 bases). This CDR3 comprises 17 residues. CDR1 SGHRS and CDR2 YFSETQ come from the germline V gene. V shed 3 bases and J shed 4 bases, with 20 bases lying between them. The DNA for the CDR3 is TGCGCCAGCAGCTCCCGGCAGGGTAAAGTCCAAAATCAGCCCCAGCATTTT. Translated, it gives CASSSRQGKVQNQPQHF.

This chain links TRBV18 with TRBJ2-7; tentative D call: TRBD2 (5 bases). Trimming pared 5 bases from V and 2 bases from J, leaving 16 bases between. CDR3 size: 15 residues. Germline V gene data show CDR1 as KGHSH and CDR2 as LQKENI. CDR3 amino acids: CASSESQTTAYEQYF. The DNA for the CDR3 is TGTGCCAGCTCAGAATCACAGACTACAGCCTACGAGCAGTACTTC.

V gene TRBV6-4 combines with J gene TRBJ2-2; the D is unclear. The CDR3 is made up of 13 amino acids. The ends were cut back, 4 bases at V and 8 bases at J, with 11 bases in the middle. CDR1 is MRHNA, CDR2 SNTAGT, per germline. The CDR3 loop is CASSATESGELFF. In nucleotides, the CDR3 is TGTGCCAGCAGTGCGACGGAGAGTGGGGAGCTGTTTTTT.

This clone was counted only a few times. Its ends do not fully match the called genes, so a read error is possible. CDR3 in DNA: TGTGCCAGCAGTTTAGCAGGGGCATCTGAAGCTTTCTTT. Residues: CASSLAGASEAFF. This chain links TRBV7-9 with TRBJ1-1, with a possible D match to TRBD1 (6 bases). There are 13 residues in the CDR3. From germline, CDR1 is SEHNR and CDR2 FQNEAQ (reference sequence).

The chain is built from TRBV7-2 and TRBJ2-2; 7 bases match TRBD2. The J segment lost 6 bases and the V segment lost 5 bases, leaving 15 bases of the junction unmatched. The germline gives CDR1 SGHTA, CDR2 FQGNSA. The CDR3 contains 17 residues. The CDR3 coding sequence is TGTGCCAGCAGCCGTAAGGCCACGAGCGGGAATGCCGGGGAGCTGTTTTTT. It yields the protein CASSRKATSGNAGELFF.

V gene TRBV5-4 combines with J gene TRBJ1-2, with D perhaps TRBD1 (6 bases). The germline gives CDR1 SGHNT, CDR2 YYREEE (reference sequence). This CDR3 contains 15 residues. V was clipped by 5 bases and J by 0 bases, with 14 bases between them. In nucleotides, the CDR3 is TGTGCCAGCAGGAAGGGGGACGTAGCTAACTATGGCTACACCTTC. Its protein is CASRKGDVANYGYTF. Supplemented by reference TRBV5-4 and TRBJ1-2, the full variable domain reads ETGVTQSPTHLIKTRGQQVTLRCSSQSGHNTVSWYQQALGQGPQFIFQYYREEENGRGNFPPRFSGLQFPNYSSELNVNALELDDSALYLCASRKGDVANYGYTFGSGTRLTVV.

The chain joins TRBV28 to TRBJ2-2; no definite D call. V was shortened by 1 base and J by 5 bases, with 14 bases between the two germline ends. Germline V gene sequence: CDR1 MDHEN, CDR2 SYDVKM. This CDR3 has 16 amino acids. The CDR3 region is CASSLYGPPQTGELFF. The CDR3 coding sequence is TGTGCCAGCAGTTTATATGGCCCCCCCCAGACCGGGGAGCTGTTTTTT.

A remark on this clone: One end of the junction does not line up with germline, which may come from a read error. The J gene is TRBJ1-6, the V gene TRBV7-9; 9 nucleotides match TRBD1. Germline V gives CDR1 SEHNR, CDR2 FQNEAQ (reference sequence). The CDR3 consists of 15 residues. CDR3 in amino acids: CASSLGDRADSPLHF. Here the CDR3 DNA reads TGTGCCAGCAGTTTAGGGGACAGGGCGGATTCACCCCTCCACTTT. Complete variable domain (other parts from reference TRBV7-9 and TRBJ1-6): DTGVSQNPRHKITKRGQNVTFRCDPISEHNRLYWYRQTLGQGPEFLTYFQNEAQLEKSRLLSDRFSAERPKGSFSTLEIQRTEQGDSAMYLCASSLGDRADSPLHFGNGTRLTVT.

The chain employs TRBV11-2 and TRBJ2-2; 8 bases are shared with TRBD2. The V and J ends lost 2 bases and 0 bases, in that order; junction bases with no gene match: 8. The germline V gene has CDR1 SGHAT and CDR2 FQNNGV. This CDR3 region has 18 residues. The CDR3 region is CASSLTLADSANTGELFF. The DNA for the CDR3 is TGTGCCAGCAGCTTAACACTAGCGGACTCCGCGAACACCGGGGAGCTGTTTTTT. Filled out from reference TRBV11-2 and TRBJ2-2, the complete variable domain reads EAGVAQSPRYKIIEKRQSVAFWCNPISGHATLYWYQQILGQGPKLLIQFQNNGVVDDSQLPKDRFSAERLKGVDSTLKIQPAKLEDSAVYLCASSLTLADSANTGELFFGEGSRLTVL.

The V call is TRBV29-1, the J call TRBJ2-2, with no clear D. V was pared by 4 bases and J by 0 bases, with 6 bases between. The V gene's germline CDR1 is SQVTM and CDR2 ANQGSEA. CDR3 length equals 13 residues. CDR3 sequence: CSVGRTNTGELFF. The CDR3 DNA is TGCAGCGTTGGGAGAACGAACACCGGGGAGCTGTTTTTT.

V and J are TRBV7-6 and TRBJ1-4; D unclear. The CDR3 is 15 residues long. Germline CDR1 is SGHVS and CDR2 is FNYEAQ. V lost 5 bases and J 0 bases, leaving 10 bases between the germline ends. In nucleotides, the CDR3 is TGTGCCAGCAGCCCACAGCCCTCAACTAATGAAAAACTGTTTTTT. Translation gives CASSPQPSTNEKLFF.